The 20 T cell receptor beta chains given below trace back to one sample, sequenced in a study of T cell responses to AZD1222 COVID-19 vaccine. Assay: immunoSEQ multiplex PCR; the TCRdb copy retains only in-frame clones and omits some. The data hold 95,000 to 150,000 clones, with approximately 84% observed a single time. The specimen was peripheral blood, collected on day 0 of AZD1222 vaccination. The origin of the receptors is an adult in good health.

The chain joins TRBV28 to TRBJ2-2; no clear D. V was clipped by 7 bases and J by 7 bases, with 13 bases between them. Germline V gene data show CDR1 as MDHEN and CDR2 as SYDVKM. The CDR3 extends over 13 amino acids. Written as DNA, the CDR3 is TGTGCCAGCACCCATCATCCGAGCGGGGAGCTGTTTTTT. This codes for CASTHHPSGELFF.

This clone was counted between two and nine times. The V gene is TRBV5-4, the J gene TRBJ1-3; no firm D call. CDR1 is SGHNT, CDR2 YYREEE, per germline (reference sequence). Deletions cut 2 bases from V and 8 bases from J, with 5 bases between. This CDR3 has 11 residues. DNA for the CDR3: TGTGCCAGCAGCTTATTTGACACCATATATTTT. The encoded protein is CASSLFDTIYF.

J is TRBJ2-7 and V is TRBV19; no firm D call. From germline, CDR1 is LNHDA and CDR2 SQIVND (reference sequence). With 6 bases removed from V and 2 bases from J, the gap between germline ends came to 20 bases. The length of the CDR3 is 16 residues. The CDR3 region is CASSLMGYYGPYEQYF. CDR3 DNA: TGTGCCAGTAGCCTCATGGGTTACTACGGGCCCTACGAGCAGTACTTC.

This clone appeared a few times. The chain employs TRBV19 and TRBJ1-5, with 7 bases aligning to TRBD1. This CDR3 is built from 15 residues. With V trimmed by 6 bases and J by 0 bases, 5 bases remained unmatched. CDR1 LNHDA and CDR2 SQIVND come from the germline V gene (reference sequence). CDR3 in DNA: TGTGCCAGTAGAAGTTACAGGGGTAGCAATCAGCCCCAGCATTTT. Amino acids: CASRSYRGSNQPQHF.

The gene calls are TRBV7-9 and TRBJ1-3; 10 nucleotides align to TRBD1. The CDR3 runs to 14 residues. With 5 bases clipped from V and 2 bases from J, the junction kept 0 bases outside the gene matches. Germline loops: CDR1 SEHNR, CDR2 FQNEAQ (reference sequence). CDR3 in amino acids: CASSGTGAGNTIYF. For the CDR3, the DNA is TGTGCCAGCAGCGGGACAGGGGCTGGAAACACCATATATTTT.

This chain joins TRBV28 and TRBJ1-1; TRBD1 agrees at 7 bases. Germline trimming cut 2 bases from V and 7 bases from J; bases unmatched to any gene: 4. CDR3 length: 13 residues. From germline, CDR1 is MDHEN and CDR2 SYDVKM. The CDR3 protein is CASSLDREGEAFF. The CDR3 DNA is TGTGCCAGCAGTTTAGACAGGGAGGGTGAAGCTTTCTTT.

The V call is TRBV27, the J call TRBJ2-6; 7 positions match TRBD1. The CDR3 sequence is 20 residues long. Germline V gene data show CDR1 as MNHEY and CDR2 as SMNVEV (reference sequence). V trimming: 7 bases; J trimming: 2 bases; junction bases outside the gene matches: 20. The CDR3 region is CASTTAAGRGRSTGANVLTF. CDR3 nucleotides: TGTGCCAGCACCACCGCCGCTGGAAGGGGGCGGTCTACTGGGGCCAACGTCCTGACTTTC. The full variable domain, completed using reference TRBV27 and TRBJ2-6, is EAQVTQNPRYLITVTGKKLTVTCSQNMNHEYMSWYRQDPGLGLRQIYYSMNVEVTDKGDVPEGYKVSRKEKRNFPLILESPSPNQTSLYFCASTTAAGRGRSTGANVLTFGAGSRLTVL.

The rearrangement uses TRBV30 and TRBJ2-3; D is perhaps TRBD2 (6 bases). This CDR3 spans 13 amino acids. CDR1 is GTSNPN and CDR2 is SVGIG in the germline V gene (reference sequence). V was shortened by 2 bases and J by 3 bases, with 9 bases between the two germline ends. The CDR3 is CAWSMGGTDTQYF. CDR3 bases: TGTGCCTGGAGTATGGGGGGAACAGATACGCAGTATTTT.

The genes are TRBV11-3 and TRBJ2-3; TRBD2 agrees at 11 bases. J gave up 7 bases and V 6 bases, and 18 bases lay outside the gene matches. CDR3 length equals 18 residues. Germline loops: CDR1 SGHNT, CDR2 YENEEA. The CDR3 protein is CASRRGPGLAALRNTQYF. CDR3 DNA: TGTGCCAGCAGGCGCGGACCGGGACTAGCGGCCCTCCGGAATACGCAGTATTTT.

The table lists this clone with a count of one. The V call is TRBV30, the J call TRBJ1-3; D not certain. Trimming cost V 1 base and J 0 bases, with 10 bases left between them. Per germline, CDR1 GTSNPN and CDR2 SVGIG (reference sequence). CDR3 length: 15 residues. The CDR3 loop is CAWSAPGLSGNTIYF. The CDR3 region has the DNA TGTGCCTGGAGTGCCCCGGGCCTCTCTGGAAACACCATATATTTT.

This clone has only one observation. This chain connects TRBV7-3 to TRBJ1-1; TRBD1 agrees at 9 bases. Per the germline V gene, CDR1 is SGHTA and CDR2 is FQGTGA. This CDR3 has 14 amino acids. V trimming: 5 bases; J trimming: 4 bases; junction bases outside the gene matches: 5. CDR3 bases: TGTGCCAGCAGCGCTCCGGGACAGGGCACTGAAGCTTTCTTT. It is translated as CASSAPGQGTEAFF.

This chain uses TRBV12-5 with TRBJ2-2; 10 bases map to TRBD1. The germline CDR1 and CDR2 sequences are LGHNT and FRNRAP. The junction had 4 bases not matched to a gene; V was cut back by 3 bases and J by 6 bases. The length of the CDR3 is 15 residues. The CDR3 reads CASGFGTGDPGELFF. Here the CDR3 DNA reads TGTGCTAGTGGTTTCGGGACAGGGGATCCCGGGGAGCTGTTTTTT.

This clone appeared a single time. The chain combines TRBV5-6 with TRBJ2-7; 14 bases are shared with TRBD2. V lost 2 bases to trimming and J lost 5 bases; unmatched junction nucleotides: 3. The CDR3 is 15 amino acids. Germline V lookup: CDR1 SGHDT, CDR2 YYEEEE. This CDR3 reads CASSFGLAGGNEQYF. Here the CDR3 DNA reads TGTGCCAGCAGCTTCGGACTAGCGGGAGGAAACGAGCAGTACTTC.

V is TRBV5-1 and J is TRBJ2-1; D not resolved. This CDR3 comprises 13 residues. Germline V CDR1 and CDR2: SGHRS, YFSETQ. The V end was cut by 1 base, the J end by 5 bases, with 7 bases between. In nucleotides, the CDR3 is TGCGCCAGCAGCTTGACGGATGACAATGAGCAGTTCTTC. The encoded protein is CASSLTDDNEQFF.

The chain couples TRBV7-2 to TRBJ2-7; D gene unclear. V lost 4 bases and J lost 6, with 10 bases in between. CDR1 SGHTA and CDR2 FQGNSA come from the germline V gene. The CDR3 length is 12 residues. CDR3 sequence reads: CASSSTPLEQYF. For the CDR3, the DNA is TGTGCCAGCAGCTCGACCCCCCTCGAGCAGTACTTC.

The chain links TRBV2 to TRBJ2-5; TRBD1 is a possible D gene (6 bases). V lost 6 bases, J lost 1 base, and 9 bases lay in between. The CDR3 sequence is 13 residues long. CDR1 and CDR2 from the germline V gene are SNHLY and FYNNEI. Here the CDR3 DNA reads TGTGCCAGCAGACAGGACAGCCAAGAGACCCAGTACTTC. It is translated as CASRQDSQETQYF.

This clone occurred once. The CDR3 nucleotides are TGTGCCAGCAGTTACTCGATCGGGGCCTACGAGCAGTACTTC. It encodes CASSYSIGAYEQYF. The chain links TRBV6-2 or TRBV6-3 to TRBJ2-7, with a weak D call TRBD2 (5 bases). This CDR3 region has 14 residues. Trimming pared 0 bases from V and 2 bases from J, leaving 8 bases between. Germline V gives CDR1 MNHEY, CDR2 SVGEGT.

This chain joins TRBV4-2 and TRBJ2-1; perhaps TRBD1 as D (6 bases). The V end lost 0 bases, the J end lost 3 bases, and 12 bases lay between the germline ends. Germline values: CDR1 LGHNA, CDR2 YNFKEQ. The CDR3 loop spans 16 amino acids. This CDR3 is CASSQDRGGRYNEQFF. In DNA, the CDR3 is TGTGCCAGCAGCCAAGATCGAGGGGGACGCTACAATGAGCAGTTCTTC.

This chain connects TRBV29-1 to TRBJ2-1; D remains ambiguous. V dropped 3 bases and J dropped 4 bases, with 10 bases sitting between them. In germline, CDR1 is SQVTM, CDR2 ANQGSEA. The CDR3 runs to 13 residues. The CDR3 region has the DNA TGCAGCGTTGACCGAGCGACTTACAATGAGCAGTTCTTC. Its protein is CSVDRATYNEQFF.

The chain carries TRBV25-1 and TRBJ2-2; TRBD2 might be the D (5 bases). Trimming stripped 11 bases from V and 2 bases from J, with 9 bases between. Germline V CDR1 and CDR2: MGHDK, SYGVNS. CDR3 length equals 12 residues. DNA for the CDR3: TGTGCCGCGGGCCAAAACACCGGGGAGCTGTTTTTT. Amino acid sequence: CAAGQNTGELFF.